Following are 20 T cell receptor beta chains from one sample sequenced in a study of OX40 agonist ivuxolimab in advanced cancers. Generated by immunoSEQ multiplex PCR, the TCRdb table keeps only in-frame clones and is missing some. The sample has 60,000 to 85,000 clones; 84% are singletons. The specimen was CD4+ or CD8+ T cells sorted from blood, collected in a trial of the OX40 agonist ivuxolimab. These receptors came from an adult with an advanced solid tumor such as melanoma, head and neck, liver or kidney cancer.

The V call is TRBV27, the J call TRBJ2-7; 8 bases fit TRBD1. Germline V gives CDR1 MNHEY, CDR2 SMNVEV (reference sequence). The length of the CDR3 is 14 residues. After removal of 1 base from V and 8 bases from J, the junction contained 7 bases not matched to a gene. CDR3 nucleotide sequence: TGTGCCAGCAGTTTATTTAACAGGGGGGAACAGCAGTACTTC. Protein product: CASSLFNRGEQQYF.

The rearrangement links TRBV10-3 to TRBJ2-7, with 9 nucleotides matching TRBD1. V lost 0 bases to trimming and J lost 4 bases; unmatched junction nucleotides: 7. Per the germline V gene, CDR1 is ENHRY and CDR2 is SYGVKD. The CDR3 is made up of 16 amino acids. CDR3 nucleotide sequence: TGTGCCATCAGTGAGTCGCGGGGACAGGGCCCATACGAGCAGTACTTC. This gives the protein CAISESRGQGPYEQYF.

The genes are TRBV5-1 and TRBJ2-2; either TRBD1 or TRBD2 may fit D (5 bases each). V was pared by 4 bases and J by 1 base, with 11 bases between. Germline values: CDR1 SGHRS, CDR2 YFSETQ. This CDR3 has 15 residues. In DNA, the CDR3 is TGCGCCAGCAGCGAGGGACGGCAGAACACCGGGGAGCTGTTTTTT. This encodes CASSEGRQNTGELFF.

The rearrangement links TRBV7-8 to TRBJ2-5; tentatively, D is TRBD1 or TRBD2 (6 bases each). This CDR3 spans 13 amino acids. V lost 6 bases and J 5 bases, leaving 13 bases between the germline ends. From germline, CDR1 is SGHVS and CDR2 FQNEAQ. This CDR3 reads CASRRGGWETQYF. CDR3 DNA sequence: TGTGCCAGCAGGAGAGGGGGGTGGGAGACCCAGTACTTC.

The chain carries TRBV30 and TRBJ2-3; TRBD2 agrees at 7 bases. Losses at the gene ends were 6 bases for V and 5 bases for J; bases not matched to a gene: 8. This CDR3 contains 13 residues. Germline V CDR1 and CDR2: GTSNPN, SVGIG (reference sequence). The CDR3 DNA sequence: TGTGCCTGCGAAATGTGGGGGGGAGATACGCAGTATTTT. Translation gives CACEMWGGDTQYF.

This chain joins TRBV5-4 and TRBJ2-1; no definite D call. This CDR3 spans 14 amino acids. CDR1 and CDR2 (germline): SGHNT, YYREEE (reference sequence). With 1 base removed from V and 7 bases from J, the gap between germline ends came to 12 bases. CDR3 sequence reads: CASSLYTGVNEQFF. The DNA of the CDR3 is TGTGCCAGCAGCTTGTACACCGGAGTTAATGAGCAGTTCTTC. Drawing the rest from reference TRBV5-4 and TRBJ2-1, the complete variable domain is ETGVTQSPTHLIKTRGQQVTLRCSSQSGHNTVSWYQQALGQGPQFIFQYYREEENGRGNFPPRFSGLQFPNYSSELNVNALELDDSALYLCASSLYTGVNEQFFGPGTRLTVL.

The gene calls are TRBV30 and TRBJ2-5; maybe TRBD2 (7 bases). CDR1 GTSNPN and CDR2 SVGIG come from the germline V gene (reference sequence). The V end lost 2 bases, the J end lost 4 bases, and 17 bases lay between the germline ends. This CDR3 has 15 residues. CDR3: CAWSHMGGLGETQYF. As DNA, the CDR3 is TGTGCCTGGAGTCACATGGGGGGGCTAGGAGAGACCCAGTACTTC.

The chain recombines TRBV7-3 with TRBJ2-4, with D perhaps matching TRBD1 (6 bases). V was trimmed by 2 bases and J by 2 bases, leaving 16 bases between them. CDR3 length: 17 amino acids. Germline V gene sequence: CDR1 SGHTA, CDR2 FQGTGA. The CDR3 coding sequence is TGTGCCAGCAGCTTAGACTCAGGGGCAGGAACCAAAAACATTCAGTACTTC. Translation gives CASSLDSGAGTKNIQYF.

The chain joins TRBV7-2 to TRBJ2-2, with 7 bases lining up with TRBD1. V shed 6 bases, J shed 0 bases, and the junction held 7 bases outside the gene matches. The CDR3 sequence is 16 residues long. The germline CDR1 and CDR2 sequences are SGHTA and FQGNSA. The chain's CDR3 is CASSFRGGPNTGELFF. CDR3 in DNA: TGTGCCAGCAGTTTCCGAGGGGGCCCGAACACCGGGGAGCTGTTTTTT. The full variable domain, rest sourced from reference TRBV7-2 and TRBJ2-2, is GAGVSQSPSNKVTEKGKDVELRCDPISGHTALYWYRQSLGQGLEFLIYFQGNSAPDKSGLPSDRFSAERTGGSVSTLTIQRTQQEDSAVYLCASSFRGGPNTGELFFGEGSRLTVL.

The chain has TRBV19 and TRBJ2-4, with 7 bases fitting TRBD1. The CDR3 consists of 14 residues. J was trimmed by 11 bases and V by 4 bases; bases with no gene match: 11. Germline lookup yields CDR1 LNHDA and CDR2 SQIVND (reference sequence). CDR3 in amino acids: CASSKTGALPVQYF. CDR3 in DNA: TGTGCCAGTAGTAAAACAGGGGCTCTCCCAGTTCAGTACTTC. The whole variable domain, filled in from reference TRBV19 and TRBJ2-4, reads DGGITQSPKYLFRKEGQNVTLSCEQNLNHDAMYWYRQDPGQGLRLIYYSQIVNDFQKGDIAEGYSVSREKKESFPLTVTSAQKNPTAFYLCASSKTGALPVQYFGAGTRLSVL.

Here the CDR3 reads CASSSGDRNTEAFF. The CDR3 region has the DNA TGTGCCAGCAGCTCAGGGGACAGGAACACTGAAGCTTTCTTT. The J gene is TRBJ1-1, the V gene TRBV7-9; TRBD1 aligns across 7 bases. Germline-derived CDR1 and CDR2 are SEHNR and FQNEAQ (reference sequence). J was trimmed by 1 base and V by 4 bases; bases with no gene match: 3. The CDR3 runs to 14 residues.

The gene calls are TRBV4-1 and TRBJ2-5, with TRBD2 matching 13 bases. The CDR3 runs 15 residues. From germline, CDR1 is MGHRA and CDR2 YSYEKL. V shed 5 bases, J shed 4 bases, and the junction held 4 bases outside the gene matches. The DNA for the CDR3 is TGCGCCAGCAGCTTCAGACTAGCGGGGGGAGAGACCCAGTACTTC. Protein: CASSFRLAGGETQYF.

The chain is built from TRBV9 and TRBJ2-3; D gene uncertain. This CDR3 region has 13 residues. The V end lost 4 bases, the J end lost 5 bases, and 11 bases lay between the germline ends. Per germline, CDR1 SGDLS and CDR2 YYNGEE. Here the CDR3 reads CASSPVDVDTQYF. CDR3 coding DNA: TGTGCCAGCAGCCCCGTTGATGTAGATACGCAGTATTTT.

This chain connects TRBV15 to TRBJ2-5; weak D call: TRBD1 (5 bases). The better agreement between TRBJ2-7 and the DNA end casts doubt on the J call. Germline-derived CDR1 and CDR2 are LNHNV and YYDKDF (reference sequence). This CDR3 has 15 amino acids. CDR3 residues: CATSINRPGIDEQYF. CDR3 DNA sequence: TGTGCCACCAGCATAAACAGGCCGGGCATCGACGAGCAGTACTTC.

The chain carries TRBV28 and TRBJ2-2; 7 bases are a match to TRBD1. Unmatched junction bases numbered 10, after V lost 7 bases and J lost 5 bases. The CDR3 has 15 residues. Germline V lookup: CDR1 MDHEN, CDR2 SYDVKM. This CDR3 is CASTLAQGYTGELFF. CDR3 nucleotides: TGTGCCAGCACCTTGGCACAGGGGTATACCGGGGAGCTGTTTTTT.

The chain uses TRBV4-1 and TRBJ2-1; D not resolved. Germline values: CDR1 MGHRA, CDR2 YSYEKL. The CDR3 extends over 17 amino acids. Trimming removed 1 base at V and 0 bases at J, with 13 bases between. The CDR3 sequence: CASSQGRSPSSYNEQFF. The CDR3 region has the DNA TGCGCCAGCAGCCAAGGGCGTAGTCCGAGCTCCTACAATGAGCAGTTCTTC.

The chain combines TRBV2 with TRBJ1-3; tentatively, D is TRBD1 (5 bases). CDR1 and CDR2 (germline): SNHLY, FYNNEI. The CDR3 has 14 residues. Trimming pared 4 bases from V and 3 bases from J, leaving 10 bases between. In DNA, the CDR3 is TGTGCCAGCAGTGTGGCAGGGCTTGGAAACACCATATATTTT. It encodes CASSVAGLGNTIYF. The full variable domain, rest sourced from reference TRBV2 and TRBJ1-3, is EPEVTQTPSHQVTQMGQEVILRCVPISNHLYFYWYRQILGQKVEFLVSFYNNEISEKSEIFDDQFSVERPDGSNFTLKIRSTKLEDSAMYFCASSVAGLGNTIYFGEGSWLTVV.

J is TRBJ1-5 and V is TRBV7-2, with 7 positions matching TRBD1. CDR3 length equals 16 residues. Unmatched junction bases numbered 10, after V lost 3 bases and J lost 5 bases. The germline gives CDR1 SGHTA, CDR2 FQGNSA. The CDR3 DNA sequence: TGTGCCAGCAGCTTCGCCGGAGGGGGCTGGGATCAGCCCCAGCATTTT. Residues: CASSFAGGGWDQPQHF.

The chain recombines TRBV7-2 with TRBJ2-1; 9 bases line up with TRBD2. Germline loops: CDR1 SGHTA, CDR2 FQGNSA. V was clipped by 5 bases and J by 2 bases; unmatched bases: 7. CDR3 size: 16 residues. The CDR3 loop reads CASSLGLATAYNEQFF. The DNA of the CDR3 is TGTGCCAGCAGCCTCGGACTAGCGACCGCCTACAATGAGCAGTTCTTC.

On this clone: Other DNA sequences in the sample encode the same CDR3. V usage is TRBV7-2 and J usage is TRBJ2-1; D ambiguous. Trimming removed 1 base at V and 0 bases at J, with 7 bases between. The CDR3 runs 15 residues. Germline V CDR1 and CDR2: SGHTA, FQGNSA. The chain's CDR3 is CASSLGSSSYNEQFF. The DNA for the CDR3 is TGTGCCAGCAGCTTAGGCTCTTCCTCCTACAATGAGCAGTTCTTC.